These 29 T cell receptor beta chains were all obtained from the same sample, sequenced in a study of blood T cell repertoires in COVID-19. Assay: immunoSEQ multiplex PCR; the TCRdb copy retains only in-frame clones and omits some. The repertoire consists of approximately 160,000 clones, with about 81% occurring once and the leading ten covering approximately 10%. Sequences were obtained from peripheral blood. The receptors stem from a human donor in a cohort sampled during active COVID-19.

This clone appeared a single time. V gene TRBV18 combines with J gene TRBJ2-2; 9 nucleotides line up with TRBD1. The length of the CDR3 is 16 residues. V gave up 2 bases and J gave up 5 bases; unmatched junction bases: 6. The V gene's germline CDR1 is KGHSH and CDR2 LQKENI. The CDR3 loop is CASSPTPGQGTGELFF. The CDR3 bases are TGTGCCAGCTCACCAACACCGGGACAGGGAACCGGGGAGCTGTTTTTT.

The CDR3 here is CAVGGGSDTDTQYF. The CDR3 DNA reads as TGTGCCGTAGGGGGGGGCAGTGACACAGATACGCAGTATTTT. The V and J genes are TRBV27 and TRBJ2-3; D perhaps matches TRBD2 (7 bases). The CDR3 is made up of 14 amino acids. CDR1 and CDR2 from the germline V gene are MNHEY and SMNVEV (reference sequence). V was cut by 11 bases and J by 2 bases, with 17 bases left in between.

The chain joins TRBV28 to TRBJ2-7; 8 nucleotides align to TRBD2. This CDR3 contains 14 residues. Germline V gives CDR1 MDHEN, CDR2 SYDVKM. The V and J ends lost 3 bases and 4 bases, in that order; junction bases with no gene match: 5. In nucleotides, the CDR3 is TGTGCCAGCAGTTTTGGCGGGAGGCAATACGAGCAGTACTTC. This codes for CASSFGGRQYEQYF.

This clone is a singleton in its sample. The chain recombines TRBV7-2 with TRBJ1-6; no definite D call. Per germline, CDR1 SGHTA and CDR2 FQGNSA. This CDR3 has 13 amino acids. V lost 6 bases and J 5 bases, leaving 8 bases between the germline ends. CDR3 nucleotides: TGTGCCAGCAGGGCGCTAGATAATTCACCCCTCCACTTT. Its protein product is CASRALDNSPLHF.

CDR3 in DNA: TGTGCCATCAGTGAAGAGGGTATGAGTTATGGCTACACCTTC. Protein sequence: CAISEEGMSYGYTF. V is TRBV10-3 and J is TRBJ1-2; D is unresolved. Germline CDR1 and CDR2: ENHRY and SYGVKD. This CDR3 is 14 amino acids long. The V gene lost 3 bases and the J gene lost 5 bases, with 13 bases spanning the gap.

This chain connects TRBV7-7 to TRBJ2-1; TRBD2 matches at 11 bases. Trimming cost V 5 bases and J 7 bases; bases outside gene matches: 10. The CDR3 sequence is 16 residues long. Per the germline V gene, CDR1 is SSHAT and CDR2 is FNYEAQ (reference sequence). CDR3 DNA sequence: TGTGCCAGCAGCCCGAAACTAGCGGGGGAAAGGAATGAGCAGTTCTTC. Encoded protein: CASSPKLAGERNEQFF. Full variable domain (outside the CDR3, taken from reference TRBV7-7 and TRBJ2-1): GAGVSQSPRYKVTKRGQDVTLRCDPISSHATLYWYQQALGQGPEFLTYFNYEAQPDKSGLPSDRFSAERPEGSISTLTIQRTEQRDSAMYRCASSPKLAGERNEQFFGPGTRLTVL.

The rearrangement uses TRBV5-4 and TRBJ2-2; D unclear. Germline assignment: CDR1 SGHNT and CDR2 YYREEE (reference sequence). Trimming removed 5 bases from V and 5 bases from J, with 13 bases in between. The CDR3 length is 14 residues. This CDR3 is CASSASLTTGELFF. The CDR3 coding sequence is TGTGCCAGCAGTGCTAGTTTAACGACCGGGGAGCTGTTTTTT.

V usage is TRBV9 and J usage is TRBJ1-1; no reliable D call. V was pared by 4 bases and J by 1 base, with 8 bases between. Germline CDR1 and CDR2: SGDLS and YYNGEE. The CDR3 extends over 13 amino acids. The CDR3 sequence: CASSRVGNTEAFF. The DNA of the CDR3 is TGTGCCAGCAGCCGAGTTGGGAACACTGAAGCTTTCTTT.

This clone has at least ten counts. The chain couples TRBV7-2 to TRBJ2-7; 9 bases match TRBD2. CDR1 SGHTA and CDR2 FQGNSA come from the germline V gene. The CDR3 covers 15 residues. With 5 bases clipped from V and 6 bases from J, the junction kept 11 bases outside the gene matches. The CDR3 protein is CASSPQSGRFTEQYF. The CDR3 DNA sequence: TGTGCCAGCAGCCCGCAGAGCGGGAGGTTCACCGAGCAGTACTTC.

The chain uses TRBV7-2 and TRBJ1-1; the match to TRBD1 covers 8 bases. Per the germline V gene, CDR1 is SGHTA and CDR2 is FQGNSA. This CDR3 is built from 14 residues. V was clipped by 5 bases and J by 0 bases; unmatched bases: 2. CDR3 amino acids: CASSPGGVNTEAFF. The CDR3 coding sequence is TGTGCCAGCAGCCCAGGGGGCGTGAACACTGAAGCTTTCTTT.

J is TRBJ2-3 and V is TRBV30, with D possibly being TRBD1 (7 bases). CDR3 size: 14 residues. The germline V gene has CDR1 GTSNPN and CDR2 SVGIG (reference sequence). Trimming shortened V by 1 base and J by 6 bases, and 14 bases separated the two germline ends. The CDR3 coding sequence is TGTGCCTGGAGTGGACTAGGGACAGCGGATACGCAGTATTTT. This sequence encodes CAWSGLGTADTQYF.

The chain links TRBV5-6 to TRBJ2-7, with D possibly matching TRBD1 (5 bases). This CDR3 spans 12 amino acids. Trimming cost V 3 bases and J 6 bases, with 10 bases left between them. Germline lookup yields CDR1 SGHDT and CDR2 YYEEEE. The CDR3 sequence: CASSWGKSEQYF. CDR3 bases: TGTGCCAGCAGCTGGGGCAAATCCGAGCAGTACTTC. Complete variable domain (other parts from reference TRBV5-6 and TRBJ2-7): DAGVTQSPTHLIKTRGQQVTLRCSPKSGHDTVSWYQQALGQGPQFIFQYYEEEERQRGNFPDRFSGHQFPNYSSELNVNALLLGDSALYLCASSWGKSEQYFGPGTRLTVT.

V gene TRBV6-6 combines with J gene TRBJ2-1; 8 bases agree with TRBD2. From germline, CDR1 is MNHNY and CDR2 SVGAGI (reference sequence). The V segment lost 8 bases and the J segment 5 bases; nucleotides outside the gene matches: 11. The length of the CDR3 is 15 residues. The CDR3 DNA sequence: TGTGCCAGCTTGACGGGGGGGGCTGGAAACAATGAGCAGTTCTTC. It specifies CASLTGGAGNNEQFF.

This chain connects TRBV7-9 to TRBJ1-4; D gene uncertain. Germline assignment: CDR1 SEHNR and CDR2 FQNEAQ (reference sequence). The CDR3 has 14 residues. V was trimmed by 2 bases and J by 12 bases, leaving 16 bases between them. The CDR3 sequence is CASSLISHEEELFF. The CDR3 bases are TGTGCCAGCAGCTTAATCTCGCACGAGGAGGAACTGTTTTTT. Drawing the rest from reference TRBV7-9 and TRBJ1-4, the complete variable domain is DTGVSQNPRHKITKRGQNVTFRCDPISEHNRLYWYRQTLGQGPEFLTYFQNEAQLEKSRLLSDRFSAERPKGSFSTLEIQRTEQGDSAMYLCASSLISHEEELFFGSGTQLSVL.

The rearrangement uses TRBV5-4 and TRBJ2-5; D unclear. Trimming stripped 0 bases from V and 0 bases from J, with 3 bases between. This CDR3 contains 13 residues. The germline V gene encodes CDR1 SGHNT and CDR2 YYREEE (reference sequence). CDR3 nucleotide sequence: TGTGCCAGCAGCTTGGACAACCAAGAGACCCAGTACTTC. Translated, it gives CASSLDNQETQYF.

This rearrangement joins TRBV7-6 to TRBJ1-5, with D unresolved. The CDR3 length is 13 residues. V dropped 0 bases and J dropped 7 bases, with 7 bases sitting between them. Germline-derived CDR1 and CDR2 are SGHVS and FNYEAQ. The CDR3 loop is CASSLAQYQPQHF. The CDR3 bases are TGTGCCAGCAGCTTAGCCCAGTACCAGCCCCAGCATTTT.

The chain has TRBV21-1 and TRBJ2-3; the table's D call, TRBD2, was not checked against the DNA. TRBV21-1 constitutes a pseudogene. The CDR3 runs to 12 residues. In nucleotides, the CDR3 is TGTGCCAGCAGCGACCGGGTGGATACGCAGTATTTT. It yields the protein CASSDRVDTQYF.

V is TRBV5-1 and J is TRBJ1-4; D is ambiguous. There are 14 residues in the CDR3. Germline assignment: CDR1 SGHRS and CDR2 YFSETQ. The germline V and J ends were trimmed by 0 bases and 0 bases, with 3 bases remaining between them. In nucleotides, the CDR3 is TGCGCCAGCAGCTTGGGAGCAACTAATGAAAAACTGTTTTTT. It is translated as CASSLGATNEKLFF.

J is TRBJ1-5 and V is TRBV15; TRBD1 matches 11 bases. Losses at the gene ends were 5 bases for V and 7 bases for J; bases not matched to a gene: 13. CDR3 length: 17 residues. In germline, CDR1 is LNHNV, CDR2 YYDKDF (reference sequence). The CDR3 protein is CATSGGGTGGDRQPQHF. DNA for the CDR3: TGTGCCACCAGCGGCGGGGGGACAGGGGGTGATAGGCAGCCCCAGCATTTT.

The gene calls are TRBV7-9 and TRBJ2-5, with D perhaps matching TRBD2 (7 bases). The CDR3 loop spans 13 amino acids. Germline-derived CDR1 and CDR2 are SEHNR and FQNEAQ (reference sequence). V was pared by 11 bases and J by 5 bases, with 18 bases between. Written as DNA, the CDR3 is TGTGCCCACGAAGGGGGGGCCGAGGAGACCCAGTACTTC. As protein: CAHEGGAEETQYF.

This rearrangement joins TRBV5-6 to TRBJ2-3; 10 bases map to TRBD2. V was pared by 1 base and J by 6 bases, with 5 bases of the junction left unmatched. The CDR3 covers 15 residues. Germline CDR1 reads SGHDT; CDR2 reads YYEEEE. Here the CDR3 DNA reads TGTGCCAGCAGCTTGTTGCTAGCGGGAGAGGATACGCAGTATTTT. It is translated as CASSLLLAGEDTQYF.

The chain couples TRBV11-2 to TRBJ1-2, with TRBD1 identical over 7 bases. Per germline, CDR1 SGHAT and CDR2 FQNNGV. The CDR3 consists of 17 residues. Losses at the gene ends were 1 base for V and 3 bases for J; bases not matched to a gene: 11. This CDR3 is CASSLVRGGRGDYGYTF. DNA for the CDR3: TGTGCCAGCAGCTTAGTTCGGGGTGGCAGGGGGGACTATGGCTACACCTTC.

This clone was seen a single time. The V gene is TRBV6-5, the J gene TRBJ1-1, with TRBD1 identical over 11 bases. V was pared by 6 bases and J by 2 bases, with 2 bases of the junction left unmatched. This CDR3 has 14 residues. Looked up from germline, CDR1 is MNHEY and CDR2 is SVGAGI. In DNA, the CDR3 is TGTGCCAGCAGGGGACAGGGGGTAAACACTGAAGCTTTCTTT. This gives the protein CASRGQGVNTEAFF.

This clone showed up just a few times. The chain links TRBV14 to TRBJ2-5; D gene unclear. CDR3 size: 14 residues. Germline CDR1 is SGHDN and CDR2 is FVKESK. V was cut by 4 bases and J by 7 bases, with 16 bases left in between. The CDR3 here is CASSPDLSRLTQYF. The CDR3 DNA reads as TGTGCCAGCAGCCCAGACCTCTCCCGACTGACCCAGTACTTC.

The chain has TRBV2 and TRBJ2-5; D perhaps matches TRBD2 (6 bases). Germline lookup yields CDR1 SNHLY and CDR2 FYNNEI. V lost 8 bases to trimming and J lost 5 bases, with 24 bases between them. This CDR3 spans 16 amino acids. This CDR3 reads CASSYQLGRGGETQYF. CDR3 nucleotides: TGTGCCAGCTCCTACCAGCTGGGGCGGGGCGGGGAGACCCAGTACTTC.

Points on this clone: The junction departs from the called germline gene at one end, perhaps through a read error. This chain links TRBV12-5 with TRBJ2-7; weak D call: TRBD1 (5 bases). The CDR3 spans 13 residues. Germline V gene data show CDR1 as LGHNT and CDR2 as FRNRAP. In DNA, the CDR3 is TGTGCTAGTGGTTTGGCCATCTCAGGGTCGTTCAACTTC. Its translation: CASGLAISGSFNF.

The CDR3 here is CARGGTGTQPQHF. DNA of the CDR3: TGTGCCAGGGGCGGGACAGGGACTCAGCCCCAGCATTTT. The chain is built from TRBV2 and TRBJ1-5; 9 bases are shared with TRBD1. The V segment lost 9 bases and the J segment 6 bases; nucleotides outside the gene matches: 6. CDR1 is SNHLY and CDR2 is FYNNEI in the germline V gene. The CDR3 extends over 13 amino acids. The full variable domain, completed using reference TRBV2 and TRBJ1-5, is EPEVTQTPSHQVTQMGQEVILRCVPISNHLYFYWYRQILGQKVEFLVSFYNNEISEKSEIFDDQFSVERPDGSNFTLKIRSTKLEDSAMYFCARGGTGTQPQHFGDGTRLSIL.

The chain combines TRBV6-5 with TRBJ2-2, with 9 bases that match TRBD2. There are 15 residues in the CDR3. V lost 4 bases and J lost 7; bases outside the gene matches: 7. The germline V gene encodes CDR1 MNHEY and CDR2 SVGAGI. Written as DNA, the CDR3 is TGTGCCAGCAGTTTTGAGCGGGGGGTAGGCGGGGAGCTGTTTTTT. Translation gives CASSFERGVGGELFF.

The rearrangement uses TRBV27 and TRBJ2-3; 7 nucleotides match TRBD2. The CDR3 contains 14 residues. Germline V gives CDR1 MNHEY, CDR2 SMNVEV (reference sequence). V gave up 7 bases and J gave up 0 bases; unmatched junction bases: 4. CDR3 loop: CASTGGSSTDTQYF. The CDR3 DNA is TGTGCCAGCACGGGGGGATCTAGCACAGATACGCAGTATTTT.